A selection of T cell receptor beta chains follows, all from one sample in a study of T cells in Graves' hyperthyroidism and ophthalmopathy. In TCRdb, the multiplex PCR reads were re-called with MiXCR into one record per CDR3 protein. The table includes around 570,000 distinct CDR3 sequences, about 20% detected once. Sequenced input: blood. These receptors all stem from a man in his forties with Graves' ophthalmopathy. The CDR3 runs from the conserved cysteine through the conserved F or W. The order of the fields is J gene, CDR3 length, clone size, D gene, V gene, CDR3 DNA, CDR3 protein. The D gene is left open where the match is weak. Some rows mark clone size as missing; the rest say once, few, many or name a class of expanded clone.

J gene: TRBJ2-7; CDR3 length: 13; clone size: many; D gene: TRBD2; V gene: TRBV5-1; CDR3 DNA: TGCGCCAGCAGGGTTAGCGGGGGCTACGAGCAGTACTTC; CDR3 protein: CASRVSGGYEQYF
J gene: TRBJ2-1; CDR3 length: 15; clone size: many; D gene: TRBD2; V gene: TRBV7-6; CDR3 DNA: TGTGCCAGCAGCTTAGAAGCGGGGCTTTACAATGAGCAGTTCTTC; CDR3 protein: CASSLEAGLYNEQFF
J gene: TRBJ1-1; CDR3 length: 14; clone size: .; D gene: .; V gene: TRBV13; CDR3 DNA: TGTGCCAGCAGCTTAGGCGGAAGGGGAGAAGTAGCTTTCTTT; CDR3 protein: CASSLGGRGEVAFF
J gene: TRBJ1-2; CDR3 length: 17; clone size: few; D gene: TRBD1; V gene: TRBV3-1; CDR3 DNA: TGTGCCAGCAGCCAAGATCTCGGTACAGGGGTCACCCATGGCTACACCTTC; CDR3 protein: CASSQDLGTGVTHGYTF
J gene: TRBJ2-3; CDR3 length: 14; clone size: many; D gene: TRBD2; V gene: TRBV28; CDR3 DNA: TGTGCCAGCCGACTAGCGGGAGAAGTAGATACGCAGTATTTT; CDR3 protein: CASRLAGEVDTQYF
J gene: TRBJ2-1; CDR3 length: 15; clone size: many; D gene: .; V gene: TRBV3-1; CDR3 DNA: TGTGCCAGCAGTCCACCGGGACGGCTCGTCAATGAGCAGTTCTTC; CDR3 protein: CASSPPGRLVNEQFF
J gene: TRBJ2-1; CDR3 length: 17; clone size: .; D gene: .; V gene: TRBV6-1; CDR3 DNA: TGTGCCAGCAGTGAAGGACTAGTGTCTTGGGTAGTGAATGAGCAGTTCTTC; CDR3 protein: CASSEGLVSWVVNEQFF
J gene: TRBJ2-3; CDR3 length: 14; clone size: few; D gene: .; V gene: TRBV29-1; CDR3 DNA: TGCAGCGTCCGAATAGGCGGAATCACAGATACGCAGTATTTT; CDR3 protein: CSVRIGGITDTQYF
J gene: TRBJ1-1; CDR3 length: 17; clone size: .; D gene: .; V gene: TRBV19; CDR3 DNA: TGTGCCAGTAGCCCTCTAAGGGGGGGACGCAGGAACACTGAAGCTTTCTTT; CDR3 protein: CASSPLRGGRRNTEAFF
J gene: TRBJ2-7; CDR3 length: 12; clone size: few; D gene: .; V gene: TRBV20-1; CDR3 DNA: TGCAGTGTGACCGGGGACGCCTACGAGCAGTACTTC; CDR3 protein: CSVTGDAYEQYF
J gene: TRBJ1-3; CDR3 length: 17; clone size: .; D gene: .; V gene: TRBV6-6; CDR3 DNA: TGTGCCAGCAGTTACTCGAAAGGGCCAGGCTCTGGAAACACCATATATTTT; CDR3 protein: CASSYSKGPGSGNTIYF
J gene: TRBJ1-4; CDR3 length: 14; clone size: .; D gene: .; V gene: TRBV7-9; CDR3 DNA: TGTGCCAGCAGCCACAGGAGGTTGGGCGAAAAACTGTTTTTT; CDR3 protein: CASSHRRLGEKLFF
J gene: TRBJ1-5; CDR3 length: 14; clone size: few; D gene: TRBD1; V gene: TRBV29-1; CDR3 DNA: TGCAGCGCGTCGACAGGGGGAGGCAATCAGCCCCAGCATTTT; CDR3 protein: CSASTGGGNQPQHF
J gene: TRBJ2-3; CDR3 length: 13; clone size: few; D gene: .; V gene: TRBV27; CDR3 DNA: TGTGCCAGCAGTTCTCTTCTCACAGATACGCAGTATTTT; CDR3 protein: CASSSLLTDTQYF
J gene: TRBJ1-2; CDR3 length: 12; clone size: .; D gene: .; V gene: TRBV6-1; CDR3 DNA: TGTGCCAGCAAGGTACAGGGAGGTGGCTACACCTTC; CDR3 protein: CASKVQGGGYTF
J gene: TRBJ2-7; CDR3 length: 14; clone size: many; D gene: .; V gene: TRBV9; CDR3 DNA: TGTGCCAGCAGCACAATTCCAGGGAGCAACGAGCAGTACTTC; CDR3 protein: CASSTIPGSNEQYF
J gene: TRBJ1-6; CDR3 length: 15; clone size: many; D gene: .; V gene: TRBV11-2; CDR3 DNA: TGTGCCAGCAGCTTCACAGGTCTGCGGGATTCACCCCTCCACTTT; CDR3 protein: CASSFTGLRDSPLHF
J gene: TRBJ2-7; CDR3 length: 13; clone size: many; D gene: .; V gene: TRBV7-3; CDR3 DNA: TGTGCCAGCAGCTTAACGGTGAACGACGAGCAGTACTTC; CDR3 protein: CASSLTVNDEQYF
J gene: TRBJ1-5; CDR3 length: 15; clone size: many; D gene: .; V gene: TRBV28; CDR3 DNA: TGTGCCAGCAGTTTATCCCTGGCAGGTAATCAGCCCCAGCATTTT; CDR3 protein: CASSLSLAGNQPQHF
J gene: TRBJ2-1; CDR3 length: 15; clone size: .; D gene: .; V gene: TRBV12-3/TRBV12-4; CDR3 DNA: TGTGCCAGCAGTTTAGTTCGCGGATACTACAATGAGCAGTTCTTC; CDR3 protein: CASSLVRGYYNEQFF
J gene: TRBJ2-7; CDR3 length: 12; clone size: many; D gene: .; V gene: TRBV3-1; CDR3 DNA: TGTGCCAGCAGCCAACCAGTTGGAGAGCAGTACTTC; CDR3 protein: CASSQPVGEQYF
J gene: TRBJ2-7; CDR3 length: 15; clone size: .; D gene: TRBD1; V gene: TRBV30; CDR3 DNA: TGTGCCTGGAGTAAAGGGGGACAGGGAAGACACGAGCAGTACTTC; CDR3 protein: CAWSKGGQGRHEQYF